The 10 T cell receptor beta chains presented below share a single source sample, sequenced in a study of blood T cell repertoires in COVID-19. This table comes from immunoSEQ multiplex PCR, and its TCRdb copy is limited to in-frame clones, with some not included. Of about 210,000 clones listed, approximately 81% were seen once; the top ten hold 8% to 11%. Sample: peripheral blood. The source of these receptors is a woman of 80 years or more with COVID-19, enrolled during active disease.

In its sample, this clone was seen once. The V and J genes are TRBV24-1 and TRBJ2-3; maybe TRBD1 (5 bases). The CDR3 contains 18 residues. Per the germline V gene, CDR1 is KGHDR and CDR2 is SFDVKD. Deletions cut 4 bases from V and 1 base from J, with 20 bases between. This chain's CDR3 is CATSDPAWGTGGTDTQYF. CDR3 in DNA: TGTGCCACCAGTGACCCGGCCTGGGGCACTGGAGGCACAGATACGCAGTATTTT.

V is TRBV11-2 and J is TRBJ1-2; tentative D call: TRBD1 (5 bases). V shed 2 bases and J shed 3 bases, with 10 bases lying between them. The CDR3 covers 14 residues. Germline-derived CDR1 and CDR2 are SGHAT and FQNNGV. In DNA, the CDR3 is TGTGCCAGCAGCTTACCCCCGGGGGACTATGGCTACACCTTC. Amino acids: CASSLPPGDYGYTF.

This clone was found a few times. The gene calls are TRBV28 and TRBJ1-1; 10 nucleotides align to TRBD1. V lost 1 base and J lost 1; bases outside the gene matches: 6. Germline CDR1 is MDHEN and CDR2 is SYDVKM. This CDR3 has 17 amino acids. Here the CDR3 reads CASSLSGQGIRNTEAFF. CDR3 coding DNA: TGTGCCAGCAGTTTATCGGGACAGGGGATCAGGAACACTGAAGCTTTCTTT.

The chain joins TRBV7-2 to TRBJ1-2, with a weak D call TRBD1 (6 bases). The CDR3 is 14 amino acids. Germline V CDR1 and CDR2: SGHTA, FQGNSA. V dropped 3 bases and J dropped 1 base, with 9 bases sitting between them. As DNA, the CDR3 is TGTGCCAGCAGCTTCGGGACACGTAACTATGGCTACACCTTC. It is translated as CASSFGTRNYGYTF.

V gene TRBV5-1 combines with J gene TRBJ1-4, with 10 nucleotides matching TRBD1. The CDR3 sequence is 15 residues long. Germline V lookup: CDR1 SGHRS, CDR2 YFSETQ. V lost 4 bases, J lost 8 bases, and 8 bases stayed unmatched. CDR3 DNA: TGCGCCAGCAGCGCTAGACAGGGGGCAGGGGAAAAACTGTTTTTT. It codes for CASSARQGAGEKLFF.

The chain links TRBV6-5 to TRBJ1-5; 7 bases map to TRBD1. Germline assignment: CDR1 MNHEY and CDR2 SVGAGI. The V gene end was trimmed by 6 bases and the J gene end by 4 bases; junction bases not matched to a gene: 3. The length of the CDR3 is 13 residues. The CDR3, as DNA: TGTGCCAGCAGACAGGGGAGGAATCAGCCCCAGCATTTT. Translation gives CASRQGRNQPQHF.

This chain uses TRBV29-1 with TRBJ1-3; D is undetermined. Germline CDR1 is SQVTM and CDR2 is ANQGSEA. The V end was cut by 2 bases, the J end by 2 bases, with 7 bases between. CDR3 length equals 13 residues. CDR3 protein: CSVESGTGNTIYF. CDR3 nucleotides: TGCAGCGTTGAATCGGGTACTGGAAACACCATATATTTT.

The rearrangement uses TRBV6-6 and TRBJ2-5; possibly TRBD1 for D (5 bases). The CDR3 is made up of 16 amino acids. Between the trimmed V and J ends, which lost 2 bases and 2 bases, there was a span of 15 bases. Germline CDR1 MNHNY, CDR2 SVGAGI (reference sequence). CDR3 DNA: TGTGCCAGCAGTTACATCGGCGGCCAGGGTCAAGAGACCCAGTACTTC. Amino acid sequence: CASSYIGGQGQETQYF.

The CDR3 protein is CAWSVRRGGTEAFF. The CDR3 nucleotides are TGTGCCTGGAGTGTACGGAGGGGGGGCACTGAAGCTTTCTTT. This rearrangement joins TRBV30 to TRBJ1-1; a weak D match, TRBD1 (6 bases). Per the germline V gene, CDR1 is GTSNPN and CDR2 is SVGIG (reference sequence). Trimming shortened V by 0 bases and J by 4 bases, and 12 bases separated the two germline ends. This CDR3 has 14 residues.

This clone was observed a single time. The chain recombines TRBV3-1 (or the pseudogene TRBV3-2) with TRBJ1-1; D is ambiguous. Germline CDR1 reads LGHDT; CDR2 reads YNNKEL (reference sequence). Trimming took 1 base from V and 8 from J, leaving 14 bases between them. The CDR3 has 14 residues. The CDR3 DNA is TGTGCCAGCAGCCAAGTCCTAGCCCTATCGGAAGCTTTCTTT. Translated, it gives CASSQVLALSEAFF.